The 28 T cell receptor beta chains listed next were all sequenced from one sample in a study of blood T cell repertoires in COVID-19. Measured with immunoSEQ multiplex PCR; TCRdb has only the in-frame clones, and not every one. In the table there are about 54,000 clones, more than 70% of which are singletons. The source material was peripheral blood. These receptors came from a man aged 35 to 55 with active COVID-19.

This chain connects TRBV11-2 to TRBJ1-1; tentatively, D is TRBD1 (5 bases). CDR3 length: 16 residues. Trimming took 1 base from V and 5 from J, leaving 17 bases between them. Germline V lookup: CDR1 SGHAT, CDR2 FQNNGV. CDR3 protein: CASSLVPTRAGTEAFF. DNA of the CDR3: TGTGCCAGCAGCTTAGTGCCAACACGGGCAGGGACTGAAGCTTTCTTT.

The count of this clone is one. This chain links TRBV18 with TRBJ2-1, with TRBD2 matching 7 bases. The trim removed 2 bases at V and 10 bases at J, leaving 5 bases unmatched. The CDR3 has 13 residues. Germline lookup yields CDR1 KGHSH and CDR2 LQKENI. The CDR3 sequence: CASSPVQAGEQFF. The CDR3, as DNA: TGTGCCAGCTCACCAGTTCAAGCGGGAGAGCAGTTCTTC. The full variable domain, in which reference TRBV18 and TRBJ2-1 provide the parts outside the CDR3, is NAGVMQNPRHLVRRRGQEARLRCSPMKGHSHVYWYRQLPEEGLKFMVYLQKENIIDESGMPKERFSAEFPKEGPSILRIQQVVRGDSAAYFCASSPVQAGEQFFGPGTRLTVL.

The chain links TRBV11-2 to TRBJ1-6, with 7 bases aligning to TRBD1. In germline, CDR1 is SGHAT, CDR2 FQNNGV. J was trimmed by 10 bases and V by 7 bases; bases with no gene match: 10. The CDR3 is 14 amino acids. The CDR3 protein is CASTIDRVRSPLHF. The CDR3 bases are TGTGCCAGCACCATCGACAGGGTCAGGTCACCCCTCCACTTT.

The CDR3 loop reads CATSVQTGLEQYF. CDR3 DNA sequence: TGTGCCACCAGCGTACAGACAGGGCTCGAGCAGTACTTC. This chain connects TRBV15 to TRBJ2-7; 7 bases line up with TRBD1. CDR1 and CDR2 (germline): LNHNV, YYDKDF (reference sequence). The CDR3 sequence is 13 residues long. V was pared by 5 bases and J by 6 bases, with 7 bases of the junction left unmatched.

The chain carries TRBV19 and TRBJ2-1; D is possibly TRBD1 (6 bases). This CDR3 spans 13 amino acids. V dropped 3 bases and J dropped 9 bases, with 12 bases sitting between them. Per the germline V gene, CDR1 is LNHDA and CDR2 is SQIVND (reference sequence). This chain's CDR3 is CASSMGADLEQFF. CDR3 DNA: TGTGCCAGTAGTATGGGGGCAGACCTTGAGCAGTTCTTC. Complete variable domain (other parts from reference TRBV19 and TRBJ2-1): DGGITQSPKYLFRKEGQNVTLSCEQNLNHDAMYWYRQDPGQGLRLIYYSQIVNDFQKGDIAEGYSVSREKKESFPLTVTSAQKNPTAFYLCASSMGADLEQFFGPGTRLTVL.

The chain couples TRBV29-1 to TRBJ1-1; TRBD1 aligns across 7 bases. The CDR3 consists of 12 residues. The germline V gene encodes CDR1 SQVTM and CDR2 ANQGSEA. After removal of 8 bases from V and 5 bases from J, the junction contained 8 bases not matched to a gene. DNA for the CDR3: TGCAGCATCCGACAGGGTGGGACTGAAGCTTTCTTT. Protein sequence: CSIRQGGTEAFF.

The chain recombines TRBV5-3 with TRBJ2-7; 12 nucleotides line up with TRBD1. TRBV5-3 is designated an ORF whose function remains uncertain. The CDR3 is made up of 14 amino acids. J lost 9 bases, V lost 4 bases, and 8 bases had no gene match. The CDR3: CARSRRDRGLGQYF. CDR3 nucleotides: TGTGCCAGAAGCCGCCGGGACAGGGGGCTCGGGCAGTACTTC.

The genes are TRBV20-1 and TRBJ2-3; 15 bases fit TRBD2. The CDR3 runs to 20 residues. Germline V gene lookup returns CDR1 DFQATT and CDR2 SNEGSKA (reference sequence). The V and J ends lost 3 bases and 7 bases, in that order; junction bases with no gene match: 20. The CDR3 nucleotides are TGCAGTGCTAGTCAAGGACTAGCGGGAGGGCCGGTGAGGGAGGTGAATACGCAGTATTTT. Residues: CSASQGLAGGPVREVNTQYF.

The rearrangement uses TRBV4-1 and TRBJ2-7, with TRBD2 identical over 9 bases. The CDR3 is 15 residues long. Germline V gene data show CDR1 as MGHRA and CDR2 as YSYEKL. Losses at the gene ends were 0 bases for V and 3 bases for J; bases not matched to a gene: 3. The CDR3: CASSQEKAGGYEQYF. In DNA, the CDR3 is TGCGCCAGCAGCCAAGAAAAAGCGGGAGGCTACGAGCAGTACTTC.

V is TRBV5-6 and J is TRBJ2-4; perhaps TRBD2 as D (5 bases). Trimming shortened V by 5 bases and J by 8 bases, and 14 bases separated the two germline ends. Germline assignment: CDR1 SGHDT and CDR2 YYEEEE. The CDR3 is 13 residues long. The DNA for the CDR3 is TGTGCCAGCAGACCGGGGAATACGGACATTCAGTACTTC. Encoded protein: CASRPGNTDIQYF.

This chain links TRBV3-1 (or the pseudogene TRBV3-2) with TRBJ2-7; 8 bases line up with TRBD1. After removal of 1 base from V and 3 bases from J, the junction contained 2 bases not matched to a gene. Per the germline V gene, CDR1 is LGHDT and CDR2 is YNNKEL (reference sequence). The CDR3 covers 14 residues. The CDR3 reads CASSQVTGGYEQYF. CDR3 bases: TGTGCCAGCAGCCAAGTCACAGGGGGCTACGAGCAGTACTTC.

The chain links TRBV11-3 to TRBJ2-3; 8 bases fit TRBD1. The V gene end was trimmed by 3 bases and the J gene end by 4 bases; junction bases not matched to a gene: 6. The germline V gene encodes CDR1 SGHNT and CDR2 YENEEA. The CDR3 covers 15 residues. CDR3 coding DNA: TGTGCCAGCAGCTTCCGACAGGGGAGCGCAGATACGCAGTATTTT. This translates into CASSFRQGSADTQYF.

The chain uses TRBV6-1 and TRBJ1-3; the D gene is possibly TRBD1 (5 bases). The CDR3 has 14 amino acids. Germline lookup yields CDR1 MNHNS and CDR2 SASEGT. Trimming removed 3 bases at V and 4 bases at J, with 10 bases between. The CDR3 here is CASSETARGNTIYF. CDR3 sequence (DNA): TGTGCCAGCAGTGAGACAGCAAGAGGAAACACCATATATTTT.

J is TRBJ1-2 and V is TRBV28; TRBD1 matches at 9 bases. There are 16 residues in the CDR3. The germline CDR1 and CDR2 sequences are MDHEN and SYDVKM. J was trimmed by 4 bases and V by 4 bases; bases with no gene match: 10. The CDR3 DNA is TGTGCCAGCAGTTCTCACCTACAGGGGGCGATCTATGGCTACACCTTC. It translates to CASSSHLQGAIYGYTF.

This clone was recorded only once. The rearrangement joins TRBV18 to TRBJ1-3; 10 positions match TRBD1. Germline CDR1 and CDR2: KGHSH and LQKENI. The CDR3 is made up of 18 amino acids. V shed 3 bases and J 0 bases; nucleotides not matched to a gene: 8. The CDR3 sequence is CASSPRTGGTISGNTIYF. CDR3 in DNA: TGTGCCAGCTCACCTAGGACAGGGGGAACTATCTCTGGAAACACCATATATTTT.

V usage is TRBV9 and J usage is TRBJ2-2; the match to TRBD1 covers 7 bases. J lost 2 bases, V lost 4 bases, and 5 bases had no gene match. Germline CDR1 is SGDLS and CDR2 is YYNGEE. This CDR3 region has 15 residues. Here the CDR3 DNA reads TGTGCCAGCAGCAAAGGGACAGTTAACACCGGGGAGCTGTTTTTT. This encodes CASSKGTVNTGELFF.

This clone showed up just once. The chain joins TRBV3-1 (or the pseudogene TRBV3-2) to TRBJ2-7; 10 bases line up with TRBD1. Trimming removed 4 bases from V and 5 bases from J; junction bases left unmatched: 5. Germline CDR1 and CDR2: LGHDT and YNNKEL (reference sequence). The CDR3 spans 14 residues. The CDR3 is CASSPETGGDEQYF. The CDR3 coding sequence is TGTGCCAGCAGCCCCGAGACAGGGGGCGACGAGCAGTACTTC.

The chain combines TRBV5-1 with TRBJ2-7, with 8 bases that match TRBD1. The CDR3 spans 13 residues. CDR1 and CDR2 from the germline V gene are SGHRS and YFSETQ. V trimming: 5 bases; J trimming: 3 bases; junction bases outside the gene matches: 4. In nucleotides, the CDR3 is TGCGCCAGCAGAGTTGACAGGGGCTACGAGCAGTACTTC. Translation gives CASRVDRGYEQYF.

This chain links TRBV2 with TRBJ1-4, with D maybe TRBD1 (5 bases). This CDR3 is built from 14 residues. The germline V and J ends were trimmed by 8 bases and 8 bases, with 18 bases remaining between them. The V gene's germline CDR1 is SNHLY and CDR2 FYNNEI. This CDR3 is CASGRSWEGEKLFF. The CDR3 DNA reads TGTGCCAGCGGCCGTTCTTGGGAGGGGGAAAAACTGTTTTTT.

The rearrangement uses TRBV9 and TRBJ2-7; 7 bases are a match to TRBD2. Unmatched junction bases numbered 11, after V lost 4 bases and J lost 1 base. The CDR3 length is 16 residues. The germline V gene encodes CDR1 SGDLS and CDR2 YYNGEE. CDR3 bases: TGTGCCAGCAGCCCTTCGAGTCGGGAGGTGTCCTACGAGCAGTACTTC. As protein: CASSPSSREVSYEQYF.

The chain has TRBV14 and TRBJ2-5; D may be TRBD2 (5 bases). Germline V gene lookup returns CDR1 SGHDN and CDR2 FVKESK. Trimming took 10 bases from V and 2 from J, leaving 11 bases between them. This CDR3 contains 12 residues. The CDR3 DNA follows: TGTGCCACCGGGGTGAATCAAGAGACCCAGTACTTC. Protein: CATGVNQETQYF.

This chain joins TRBV6-4 and TRBJ2-3, with 9 bases aligning to TRBD2. Germline V gene sequence: CDR1 MRHNA, CDR2 SNTAGT. The CDR3 covers 16 residues. V was clipped by 3 bases and J by 5 bases; unmatched bases: 9. The CDR3 protein is CASSDDLAGLRDTQYF. DNA for the CDR3: TGTGCCAGCAGTGATGACCTAGCGGGACTAAGAGATACGCAGTATTTT.

V usage is TRBV27 and J usage is TRBJ2-1; TRBD2 matches at 8 bases. Germline V gene data show CDR1 as MNHEY and CDR2 as SMNVEV (reference sequence). There are 15 residues in the CDR3. With 7 bases clipped from V and 4 bases from J, the junction kept 9 bases outside the gene matches. The CDR3 nucleotides are TGTGCCAGCAACTCGGGACTAGTGCTATACAATGAGCAGTTCTTC. Amino acid sequence: CASNSGLVLYNEQFF.

The rearrangement joins TRBV5-1 to TRBJ1-2; tentative D call: TRBD1 (6 bases). The CDR3 runs 17 residues. Germline loops: CDR1 SGHRS, CDR2 YFSETQ. Trimming took off 4 bases at V and 6 bases at J, with 25 bases between the two ends. The CDR3 nucleotides are TGCGCCAGCAGCCCCATCGAAGCAGGGGAATCTGTACATGGCTACACCTTC. Residues: CASSPIEAGESVHGYTF. The full variable domain, rest sourced from reference TRBV5-1 and TRBJ1-2, is KAGVTQTPRYLIKTRGQQVTLSCSPISGHRSVSWYQQTPGQGLQFLFEYFSETQRNKGNFPGRFSGRQFSNSRSEMNVSTLELGDSALYLCASSPIEAGESVHGYTFGSGTRLTVV.

A few counts support this clone. V and J are TRBV14 and TRBJ2-7, with TRBD1 matching over 12 bases. V was pared by 4 bases and J by 5 bases, with 12 bases of the junction left unmatched. The CDR3 sequence is 17 residues long. The V gene's germline CDR1 is SGHDN and CDR2 FVKESK. CDR3 bases: TGTGCCAGCAGCCTTGGGACAGGGGGCGGGAGAGGACACGAGCAGTACTTC. It encodes CASSLGTGGGRGHEQYF.

V and J are TRBV30 and TRBJ1-5; TRBD1 might be the D (5 bases). Trimming removed 5 bases from V and 4 bases from J, with 9 bases in between. CDR1 and CDR2 from the germline V gene are GTSNPN and SVGIG (reference sequence). The CDR3 spans 12 residues. CDR3 in amino acids: CAWEAGNQPQHF. The CDR3 region has the DNA TGTGCCTGGGAAGCAGGGAATCAGCCCCAGCATTTT. Full variable domain (rest looked up from reference TRBV30 and TRBJ1-5): SQTIHQWPATLVQPVGSPLSLECTVEGTSNPNLYWYRQAAGRGLQLLFYSVGIGQISSEVPQNLSASRPQDRQFILSSKKLLLSDSGFYLCAWEAGNQPQHFGDGTRLSIL.

The CDR3 DNA is TGTGCCAGCAGCCAACCCTTCCGGAGAGATACGCAGTATTTT. Amino acid sequence: CASSQPFRRDTQYF. V gene TRBV7-2 combines with J gene TRBJ2-3; D uncertain. The CDR3 extends over 14 amino acids. In germline, CDR1 is SGHTA, CDR2 FQGNSA. Trimming pared 5 bases from V and 5 bases from J, leaving 14 bases between.

The gene calls are TRBV9 and TRBJ2-7; 8 bases are a match to TRBD1. Trimming cost V 3 bases and J 0 bases; bases outside gene matches: 5. This CDR3 spans 15 amino acids. The germline gives CDR1 SGDLS, CDR2 YYNGEE. The DNA for the CDR3 is TGTGCCAGCAGCGCTAGGACAGGGAGCTCCTACGAGCAGTACTTC. This translates into CASSARTGSSYEQYF.